The 2 T cell receptor beta chains in this list originate from one sample, sequenced in a study of Graves' ophthalmopathy and Graves' hyperthyroidism. Using RNA transcripts, the TCR beta CDR3 regions were amplified. First-round RT-PCR relied on HTBI primers, and a second-round multiplex PCR came next. TCRdb processed the multiplex PCR reads anew with MiXCR; each CDR3 protein has one entry. The profile shows about 1.2 million distinct CDR3 sequences, about two fifths of them singletons. The sequenced material came from peripheral blood or thyroid tissue (not recorded which). Receptors originate from an adult man with Graves' hyperthyroidism.

The table lists this clonotype with many counts. The chain links TRBV2 to TRBJ1-3; 8 nucleotides match TRBD1. Per the germline V gene, CDR1 is SNHLY and CDR2 is FYNNEI. This CDR3 region has 16 residues. J was trimmed by 0 bases and V by 5 bases; bases with no gene match: 6. Written as DNA, the CDR3 is TGTGCCAGCAGTAGACAGGGGATAATCTCTGGAAACACCATATATTTT. Its translation: CASSRQGIISGNTIYF.

The chain employs TRBV7-2 and TRBJ1-2; D might be TRBD1 (6 bases). Germline-derived CDR1 and CDR2 are SGHTA and FQGNSA. This CDR3 has 14 amino acids. With 5 bases removed from V and 9 bases from J, the gap between germline ends came to 19 bases. This chain's CDR3 is CASSPSDRRGSYTF. CDR3 DNA sequence: TGTGCCAGCAGCCCATCTGACAGGCGGGGAAGCTACACCTTC.